This record concerns one TCR beta chain sequence. Its antigen is unknown. The sample originates from a study of identical twins. Findings and limits, study-wide: Abundant cord blood beta clonotypes carried fewer insertions; memory repertoires showed none.

CDR1 is MNHEY, CDR2 SVGAGI, per germline. J gave up 2 bases and V 4 bases, and 6 bases lay outside the gene matches. This CDR3 spans 15 amino acids. MiXCR, run by TCRdb on the 5' RACE reads, gives a single entry per CDR3 protein. The data show 1.5 million to 2 million distinct CDR3 sequences, with 25% to 35% seen just once and around 0.25% held by the top ten. The sample comprised cord blood. The sequence came from a newborn girl in good health. V is TRBV6-5 and J is TRBJ2-3; 7 nucleotides agree with TRBD1. This chain's CDR3 is CASSWLQGNTDTQYF. CDR3 DNA sequence: TGTGCCAGCAGTTGGCTACAGGGGAACACAGATACGCAGTATTTT.